This TCR beta chain was sequenced during a study of early T cells in non-severe SARS-CoV-2 infection. This clonotype was detected a few times. The germline V gene has CDR1 LGHDT and CDR2 YNNKEL (reference sequence). The V end was cut by 4 bases, the J end by 2 bases, with 9 bases between. The CDR3 runs to 14 residues. As part of library construction, unique molecular identifiers were attached to individual cDNA molecules. TCRdb ran MiXCR on the 5' RACE reads and lists one entry per CDR3 protein. The profile shows 90,000 to 100,000 distinct CDR3 sequences, over 10% of them singletons. The chain joins TRBV3-1 to TRBJ1-3; D gene ambiguous. What was sequenced was whole blood. The receptor comes from an adult who was a healthcare worker with PCR-confirmed SARS-CoV-2 infection or an uninfected control (not recorded which). CDR3 amino acids: CASSRLGAGNTIYF. The CDR3 DNA reads as TGTGCCAGCAGCCGTCTCGGAGCTGGAAACACCATATATTTT.